This is a list of T cell receptor beta chains from one sample in a study of blood T cell repertoires in COVID-19. TCRdb keeps only in-frame clones here, not all; method: immunoSEQ multiplex PCR. This table holds approximately 230,000 clones, roughly 82% found once. Specimen: peripheral blood. The receptors here all came from a woman of 80 years or more with active or convalescent COVID-19. CDR3s include the opening cysteine and the closing phenylalanine or tryptophan. The order of the fields is clone size, J gene, D gene, V gene, CDR3 DNA, CDR3 protein. A D gene is named only where the DNA matches it firmly. The size field is filled for only some rows; it gives once, few, many or a size class.

.,TRBJ2-2,TRBD2,TRBV5-4,TGTGCCAGCAGCCCTTTAGCGGGGGGGCCCGGGGAGCTGTTTTTT,CASSPLAGGPGELFF
.,TRBJ2-1,.,TRBV5-4,TGTGCCAGCAGCTTAAGAGAGTCCTCCTACAATGAGCAGTTCTTC,CASSLRESSYNEQFF
.,TRBJ2-3,.,TRBV5-1,TGCGCCAGCAGCTTGGAAGCCTTCCTTGATACGCAGTATTTT,CASSLEAFLDTQYF
.,TRBJ1-2,.,TRBV5-4,TGTGCCAGCAGCTTGGCTGGGCAGATATACTATGGCTACACCTTC,CASSLAGQIYYGYTF
.,TRBJ2-7,TRBD1,TRBV19,TGTGCCAGTAGTATCGGACGGGACAGGGGGTACGAGCAGTACTTC,CASSIGRDRGYEQYF
few,TRBJ1-2,TRBD1,TRBV10-3,TGTGCCATCAGTGAGTTGTCAAACCAGGGGGCTGACTATGGCTACACCTTC,CAISELSNQGADYGYTF
.,TRBJ2-3,TRBD2,TRBV5-1,TGCGCCAGCAGCTTGAGGACTAGCGGGCCCTTAGATACGCAGTATTTT,CASSLRTSGPLDTQYF
.,TRBJ2-3,TRBD2,TRBV24-1,TGTGCCACCAGTGGAGGACTAGCGGGGGGCCTGGGAGATACGCAGTATTTT,CATSGGLAGGLGDTQYF
.,TRBJ2-3,TRBD2,TRBV28,TGTGCCAGTGGGAGCGGGGGTCCCACAGATACGCAGTATTTT,CASGSGGPTDTQYF
.,TRBJ1-2,.,TRBV6-1,TGTGCCAGCAGTGAAAGCCCCCGGACAAACGGCTACACCTTC,CASSESPRTNGYTF
.,TRBJ1-2,TRBD1,TRBV19,TGTGCCAGTAGTATGGGACAGGGCTCCAATGGCTACACCTTC,CASSMGQGSNGYTF
.,TRBJ2-1,TRBD2,TRBV7-2,TGTGCCAGCAGCTTAGGGGGGACCCTTACTAGCGGGAGACGGAATGAGCAGTTCTTC,CASSLGGTLTSGRRNEQFF
.,TRBJ2-2,TRBD2,TRBV28,TGTGCCAGCAGTCCTCGACTAGCGGTCGTCACCGGGGAGCTGTTTTTT,CASSPRLAVVTGELFF
.,TRBJ2-1,TRBD2,TRBV7-8,TGTGCCAGCAGCGTCTCGCATGGGACTACATACAATGAGCAGTTCTTC,CASSVSHGTTYNEQFF
once,TRBJ2-7,TRBD2,TRBV28,TGTGCCAGCAGTTTAAGGGGACTAGCGGCGTACGAGCAGTACTTC,CASSLRGLAAYEQYF
.,TRBJ1-1,.,TRBV12-3/TRBV12-4,TGTGCCAGCAGTTCATCAGTGAACACTGAAGCTTTCTTT,CASSSSVNTEAFF
few,TRBJ2-3,.,TRBV7-9,TGTGCCAGCAGCCCAAACTTGCCCGATACGCAGTATTTT,CASSPNLPDTQYF
.,TRBJ1-2,TRBD1,TRBV30,TGTGCCTGGGATCGACCCCCGGGACAGGGAATAGGTGGCTACACCTTC,CAWDRPPGQGIGGYTF
once,TRBJ2-1,TRBD2,TRBV24-1,TGTGCCACCAGTCCGGGGGGCTACAATGAGCAGTTCTTC,CATSPGGYNEQFF
few,TRBJ1-1,.,TRBV6-5,TGTGCCAGCAGTTACCAACAGGGATCGGGGACTGAAGCTTTCTTT,CASSYQQGSGTEAFF
.,TRBJ2-5,TRBD1,TRBV11-2,TGTGCCAGCAGCCCCGCCGGGACAGGGGGTGAGACCCAGTACTTC,CASSPAGTGGETQYF
.,TRBJ1-1,.,TRBV12-3/TRBV12-4,TGTGCCAGCAGTTTCAGTGCGAACACTGAAGCTTTCTTT,CASSFSANTEAFF
.,TRBJ1-5,TRBD1,TRBV28,TGTGCCAGCAGTTTCCGACAGGGGTATTATGCCCAGCATTTT,CASSFRQGYYAQHF
.,TRBJ2-2,.,TRBV6-5,TGTGCCAGCAGGTGGGATCCGGGAAACAGCGGGGAGCTGTTTTTT,CASRWDPGNSGELFF
.,TRBJ2-3,TRBD2,TRBV18,TGTGCCAGCTCATCCCTAGCGGGAGGGCCGGGGGATACGCAGTATTTT,CASSSLAGGPGDTQYF
.,TRBJ2-7,TRBD2,TRBV4-2,TGTGCCAGCAGCCTACTGCTAATAGCGGGGGCCTCAAGCTCCTACGAGCAGTACTTC,CASSLLLIAGASSSYEQYF
once,TRBJ2-2,TRBD1,TRBV14,TGTGCCAGCAGCCTCGGGACAGGGTTCACCGGGGAGCTGTTTTTT,CASSLGTGFTGELFF
.,TRBJ1-2,TRBD1,TRBV7-9,TGTGCCAGCAGCCGTGGGACAGGGGCTGCAGACGGCTACACCTTC,CASSRGTGAADGYTF